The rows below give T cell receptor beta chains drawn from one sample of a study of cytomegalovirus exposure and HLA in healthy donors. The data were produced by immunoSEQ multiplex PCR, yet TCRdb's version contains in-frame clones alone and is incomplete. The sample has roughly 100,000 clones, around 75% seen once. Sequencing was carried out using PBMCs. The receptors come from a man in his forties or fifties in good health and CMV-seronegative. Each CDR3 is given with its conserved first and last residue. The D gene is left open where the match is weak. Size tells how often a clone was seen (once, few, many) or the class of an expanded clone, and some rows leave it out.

CASSYPGKGETQYF TGTGCCAGCAGTTACCCGGGCAAGGGGGAGACCCAGTACTTC TRBJ2-5 14 TRBV6-6 . .
CASSLVVRDTEAFF TGTGCCAGCAGCTTAGTGGTGAGGGACACTGAAGCTTTCTTT TRBJ1-1 14 TRBV7-7 few .
CASSLFPGAYEQYF TGTGCCAGCAGCTTGTTCCCAGGGGCCTACGAGCAGTACTTC TRBJ2-7 14 TRBV5-6 . .
CASRDGAGPQHF TGTGCCAGCAGGGACGGAGCGGGACCCCAGCATTTT TRBJ1-5 12 TRBV2 . .
CASSYLLAGEPTYEQYF TGTGCCAGCAGCTACTTATTAGCGGGGGAGCCTACCTACGAGCAGTACTTC TRBJ2-7 17 TRBV5-6 . TRBD2
CASSEGGELTGELFF TGCGCCAGCAGTGAAGGCGGGGAGTTAACCGGGGAGCTGTTTTTT TRBJ2-2 15 TRBV10-1 few .
CATSGEGHEQYF TGTGCCACCTCAGGGGAAGGGCACGAGCAGTACTTC TRBJ2-7 12 TRBV6-6 . .
CASSLSLGGARTDTQYF TGTGCCAGCAGCTTATCCCTCGGGGGGGCCAGAACAGATACGCAGTATTTT TRBJ2-3 17 TRBV7-8 . TRBD2
CASGGGELFF TGTGCCAGCGGCGGCGGGGAGCTGTTTTTT TRBJ2-2 10 TRBV2 . .
CASSPPGGMNNEQFF TGTGCCAGCAGCCCCCCAGGGGGAATGAACAATGAGCAGTTCTTC TRBJ2-1 15 TRBV11-2 . TRBD1
CASRLGQGSPYEQYF TGCGCCAGCAGGCTGGGACAGGGTTCCCCCTACGAGCAGTACTTC TRBJ2-7 15 TRBV4-1 . TRBD1
CASSLMSGQDTQYF TGTGCCAGCAGCTTAATGTCAGGGCAAGATACGCAGTATTTT TRBJ2-3 14 TRBV7-8 . .
CASSLVAGRTDTQYF TGTGCCAGCAGCTTAGTAGCGGGGCGCACAGATACGCAGTATTTT TRBJ2-3 15 TRBV11-2 . TRBD2
CASGNGQGISGANVLTF TGTGCCAGCGGGAATGGACAGGGCATCTCTGGGGCCAACGTCCTGACTTTC TRBJ2-6 17 TRBV28 . TRBD1
CASSDRVADTQYF TGCGCCAGCAGCGACAGGGTAGCCGATACGCAGTATTTT TRBJ2-3 13 TRBV5-1 . TRBD1
CASSLGGGGTQYF TGTGCCAGCAGCTTAGGGGGCGGGGGGACGCAGTATTTT TRBJ2-3 13 TRBV7-2 . TRBD2
CASSYGGGYNSPLHF TGTGCCAGCAGTTACGGGGGGGGCTATAATTCACCCCTCCACTTT TRBJ1-6 15 TRBV6-5 . .
CASRGARTVGEQYF TGTGCCAGCAGGGGGGCCCGGACAGTGGGCGAGCAGTACTTC TRBJ2-7 14 TRBV2 . .
CASSPQGGAKGYTF TGTGCCAGCAGTCCGCAAGGGGGGGCAAAGGGCTACACCTTC TRBJ1-2 14 TRBV27 . .
CASGTGGGTGELFF TGCGCCAGCGGGACAGGGGGTGGCACCGGGGAGCTGTTTTTT TRBJ2-2 14 TRBV5-1 . TRBD1
CASSTLDSNYGYTF TGTGCCAGTAGTACCCTAGACAGTAACTATGGCTACACCTTC TRBJ1-2 14 TRBV19 . .
CASSWGGGVYEQYF TGTGCCAGTTCTTGGGGAGGTGGAGTCTACGAGCAGTACTTC TRBJ2-7 14 TRBV19 . .
CASSMSNAELGSPLHF TGTGCCAGTAGTATGTCAAACGCGGAATTGGGTTCACCCCTCCACTTT TRBJ1-6 16 TRBV19 . .
CASSETDSRNSPLHF TGTGCCAGCAGTGAGACTGACAGCCGAAATTCACCCCTCCACTTT TRBJ1-6 15 TRBV2 few .
CASSLSRGARETQYF TGTGCCAGCAGCTTATCGCGGGGGGCCCGGGAGACCCAGTACTTC TRBJ2-5 15 TRBV5-4 once TRBD2
CASRDPPGQGGTFF TGCGCCAGCAGGGACCCCCCGGGACAGGGGGGAACTTTCTTT TRBJ1-1 14 TRBV4-1 . TRBD1
CASSLLLAGVTDTQYF TGTGCCAGCAGCTTGCTTCTAGCGGGGGTCACAGATACGCAGTATTTT TRBJ2-3 16 TRBV7-9 . TRBD2
CASSPPLVRGRGGYTF TGTGCCAGCTCACCGCCATTGGTCAGGGGCCGGGGAGGCTACACCTTC TRBJ1-2 16 TRBV18 . .
CASSPGFNYGYTF TGTGCCAGCAGCCCAGGGTTTAACTATGGCTACACCTTC TRBJ1-2 13 TRBV5-4 few .
CSVKGTGQSYEQYF TGCAGCGTGAAGGGGACAGGGCAATCCTACGAGCAGTACTTC TRBJ2-7 14 TRBV29-1 . TRBD1
CSAIPPDRPFYEQYF TGCAGCGCCATACCCCCGGACAGGCCGTTCTACGAGCAGTACTTC TRBJ2-7 15 TRBV29-1 . TRBD1
CASRRRSGSYNEQFF TGTGCCAGCAGGAGGAGGAGTGGCTCCTACAATGAGCAGTTCTTC TRBJ2-1 15 TRBV7-8 . .
CSVATGVTDIQYF TGCAGCGTTGCGACAGGGGTTACGGACATTCAGTACTTC TRBJ2-4 13 TRBV29-1 . TRBD1
CASSEGGLGYTF TGTGCCAGCAGCGAAGGGGGTTTGGGCTACACCTTC TRBJ1-2 12 TRBV11-2 few .
CASSPGLVNEQFF TGTGCCAGCAGTCCCGGACTAGTTAATGAGCAGTTCTTC TRBJ2-1 13 TRBV6-1 few TRBD2
CASSLPTGGSYNEQFF TGCGCCAGCAGTTTACCGACAGGGGGGTCCTACAATGAGCAGTTCTTC TRBJ2-1 16 TRBV5-1 once TRBD1
CASSLVRTGVNEQYF TGCGCCAGCAGCTTGGTGCGGACAGGGGTGAACGAGCAGTACTTC TRBJ2-7 15 TRBV5-1 . TRBD1
CASSLVINTEAFF TGTGCCAGCAGCTTGGTAATTAACACTGAAGCTTTCTTT TRBJ1-1 13 TRBV5-4 . .
CASSFMGGQGNYEQYF TGTGCCAGCAGCTTTATGGGGGGACAGGGGAACTACGAGCAGTACTTC TRBJ2-7 16 TRBV5-4 . TRBD1
CASSQTSGGAGQETQYF TGTGCCAGCAGCCAGACTAGCGGGGGGGCGGGTCAAGAGACCCAGTACTTC TRBJ2-5 17 TRBV4-2 . TRBD2
CASSPGQFSTDTQYF TGTGCCAGCTCACCGGGACAGTTTAGCACAGATACGCAGTATTTT TRBJ2-3 15 TRBV18 few TRBD1
CASSEGQRGPTDTQYF TGTGCCAGCAGCGAGGGGCAGCGGGGCCCCACAGATACGCAGTATTTT TRBJ2-3 16 TRBV9 . TRBD2
CASSGRLGGGEKNEQFF TGTGCCAGCAGCGGCCGTCTAGGGGGGGGTGAAAAAAATGAGCAGTTCTTC TRBJ2-1 17 TRBV7-2 once .
CASSLTSGGNEQFF TGCGCCAGCAGCTTGACTAGCGGGGGGAATGAGCAGTTCTTC TRBJ2-1 14 TRBV5-1 . TRBD2
CASSPLPSHGYTF TGTGCCAGCTCACCGCTGCCAAGCCATGGCTACACCTTC TRBJ1-2 13 TRBV18 . .
CASSGSYGVVGGYTF TGTGCCAGCAGCGGTTCCTACGGGGTGGTTGGAGGCTACACCTTC TRBJ1-2 15 TRBV7-6 . .
CASSFYPALNYGYTF TGTGCCAGCAGCTTTTACCCAGCGTTGAACTATGGCTACACCTTC TRBJ1-2 15 TRBV7-2 . .
CASSPNDLTETQYF TGTGCCAGCTCACCAAACGACTTGACGGAGACCCAGTACTTC TRBJ2-5 14 TRBV18 once .
CASSDYVTGINQPQHF TGTGCCAGCAGTGATTATGTGACAGGGATCAATCAGCCCCAGCATTTT TRBJ1-5 16 TRBV6-1 few TRBD1
CSVGRGLAGGRYNEQFF TGCAGCGTTGGCCGGGGACTAGCGGGGGGGCGGTACAATGAGCAGTTCTTC TRBJ2-1 17 TRBV29-1 . TRBD2
CATSSNILAASTDTQYF TGTGCCACCAGCAGCAACATCCTAGCGGCGAGCACAGATACGCAGTATTTT TRBJ2-3 17 TRBV15 . TRBD2
CASSTQGAGGNTIYF TGTGCCAGCAGTACACAGGGGGCCGGAGGAAACACCATATATTTT TRBJ1-3 15 TRBV6-1 . TRBD1
CASSFTGQETQYF TGTGCCAGCAGCTTTACGGGCCAAGAGACCCAGTACTTC TRBJ2-5 13 TRBV7-7 . .
CASSQAGTGSTEAFF TGCGCCAGCAGCCAGGCCGGGACAGGGAGCACTGAAGCTTTCTTT TRBJ1-1 15 TRBV4-1 . TRBD1
CASSLVWIGGNTGELFF TGTGCCAGCAGCTTAGTGTGGATCGGGGGGAACACCGGGGAGCTGTTTTTT TRBJ2-2 17 TRBV7-2 . .
CASSLGSGQGAYEQYF TGCGCCAGCAGCTTGGGGTCTGGACAGGGGGCCTACGAGCAGTACTTC TRBJ2-7 16 TRBV5-1 . TRBD1
CASSRGQGSGYGYTF TGTGCCAGCAGTCGAGGACAGGGATCTGGCTATGGCTACACCTTC TRBJ1-2 15 TRBV6-7 once TRBD1
CASSLAGTGDYNEQFF TGCGCCAGCAGCTTGGCCGGGACAGGGGACTACAATGAGCAGTTCTTC TRBJ2-1 16 TRBV5-1 . TRBD1
CASSPTSGGGDTQYF TGTGCCAGCAGCCCGACTAGCGGGGGGGGAGATACGCAGTATTTT TRBJ2-3 15 TRBV4-2 . TRBD2